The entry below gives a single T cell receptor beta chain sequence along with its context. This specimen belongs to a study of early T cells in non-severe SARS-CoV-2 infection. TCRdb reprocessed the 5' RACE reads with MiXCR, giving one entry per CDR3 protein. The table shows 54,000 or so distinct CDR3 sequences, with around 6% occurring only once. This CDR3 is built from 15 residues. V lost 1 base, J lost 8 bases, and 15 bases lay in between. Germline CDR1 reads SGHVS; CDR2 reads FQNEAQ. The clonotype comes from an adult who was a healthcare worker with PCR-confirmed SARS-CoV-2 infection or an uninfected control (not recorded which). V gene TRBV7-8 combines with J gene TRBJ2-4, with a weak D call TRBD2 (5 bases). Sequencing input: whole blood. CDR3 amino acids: CASSLGGLGGDIQYF. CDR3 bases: TGTGCCAGCAGCTTAGGAGGGTTGGGTGGAGACATTCAGTACTTC.